The 24 T cell receptor beta chains reported below all come from one sample, sequenced in a study of T cells in Graves' hyperthyroidism and ophthalmopathy. Amplified TCR beta CDR3 regions came from RNA transcripts. The TCR CDR3 first-round RT-PCR relied on the HTBI primer set. TCRdb reanalysed the multiplex PCR reads using MiXCR and keeps one entry per CDR3 protein. Of some 770,000 distinct CDR3 sequences in the sample, roughly 15% were seen once. Sequencing was performed on blood. These receptors were taken from a man younger than 35 with Graves' hyperthyroidism.

The table lists this clonotype with many counts. The V and J genes are TRBV3-1 and TRBJ1-1; D call uncertain. Germline CDR1 reads LGHDT; CDR2 reads YNNKEL (reference sequence). There are 12 residues in the CDR3. V lost 3 bases to trimming and J lost 7 bases, with 9 bases between them. CDR3 sequence reads: CASSHEGFEAFF. The CDR3 DNA is TGTGCCAGCAGCCACGAGGGTTTTGAAGCTTTCTTT.

This chain joins TRBV11-3 and TRBJ2-1, with a possible D match to TRBD2 (6 bases). There are 18 residues in the CDR3. V was trimmed by 4 bases and J by 2 bases, leaving 21 bases between them. Germline loops: CDR1 SGHNT, CDR2 YENEEA. Here the CDR3 reads CASSSSGGGDWPYNEQFF. CDR3 bases: TGTGCCAGCAGCTCCTCAGGAGGAGGGGACTGGCCCTACAATGAGCAGTTCTTC. The variable domain in full, with the rest retrieved from reference TRBV11-3 and TRBJ2-1, is EAGVVQSPRYKIIEKKQPVAFWCNPISGHNTLYWYLQNLGQGPELLIRYENEEAVDDSQLPKDRFSAERLKGVDSTLKIQPAELGDSAVYLCASSSSGGGDWPYNEQFFGPGTRLTVL.

This clonotype was counted ten times or more. This sequence joins TRBV28 and TRBJ2-2, with 7 positions matching TRBD1. This CDR3 has 15 residues. After removal of 5 bases from V and 2 bases from J, the junction contained 5 bases not matched to a gene. Germline V gene data show CDR1 as MDHEN and CDR2 as SYDVKM. Written as DNA, the CDR3 is TGTGCCAGCAGTGCGCAGGGGGATAACACCGGGGAGCTGTTTTTT. It translates to CASSAQGDNTGELFF.

Concerning this clonotype itself: A much larger clone differs from this one at a single base, so this may be a read error. The CDR3, as DNA: TGTGCCAGCCAGGGGGACACTGAAGCTTTCTTT. Protein product: CASQGDTEAFF. The genes are TRBV6-2 or TRBV6-3 and TRBJ1-1; 7 nucleotides agree with TRBD1. CDR3 length: 11 amino acids. CDR1 is MNHEY and CDR2 is SVGEGT in the germline V gene. The junction had 0 bases not matched to a gene; V was cut back by 8 bases and J by 3 bases.

This clonotype was observed a handful of times. This chain joins TRBV6-2 or TRBV6-3 and TRBJ2-1, with D possibly matching TRBD2 (5 bases). Germline V gives CDR1 MNHEY, CDR2 SVGEGT. Trimming stripped 7 bases from V and 0 bases from J, with 10 bases between. This CDR3 comprises 14 residues. The CDR3 sequence: CASIGLGSYNEQFF. The CDR3 nucleotides are TGTGCCAGCATTGGACTGGGCTCCTACAATGAGCAGTTCTTC.

J is TRBJ2-7 and V is TRBV14, with 8 bases identical to TRBD1. Trimming took 4 bases from V and 5 from J; bases not matched to a gene: 7. The CDR3 spans 14 residues. The germline gives CDR1 SGHDN, CDR2 FVKESK. CDR3 region: CASSRTGWVNEQYF. The CDR3 coding sequence is TGTGCCAGCAGCCGGACAGGGTGGGTCAACGAGCAGTACTTC.

This chain uses TRBV5-6 with TRBJ2-4; maybe TRBD1 (6 bases). This CDR3 has 17 amino acids. V lost 4 bases, J lost 0 bases, and 17 bases lay in between. Germline V lookup: CDR1 SGHDT, CDR2 YYEEEE. The CDR3 reads CASSTQTGRVAKNIQYF. In nucleotides, the CDR3 is TGTGCCAGCAGCACTCAGACAGGACGAGTAGCCAAAAACATTCAGTACTTC. Full variable domain (missing parts from reference TRBV5-6 and TRBJ2-4): DAGVTQSPTHLIKTRGQQVTLRCSPKSGHDTVSWYQQALGQGPQFIFQYYEEEERQRGNFPDRFSGHQFPNYSSELNVNALLLGDSALYLCASSTQTGRVAKNIQYFGAGTRLSVL.

This clonotype was seen repeatedly, ten times or more. J is TRBJ2-3 and V is TRBV3-1; possibly TRBD2 for D (6 bases). CDR3 length equals 14 residues. Per the germline V gene, CDR1 is LGHDT and CDR2 is YNNKEL (reference sequence). V gave up 2 bases and J gave up 4 bases, with 10 bases separating them. CDR3 protein: CASSQRETADTQYF. DNA for the CDR3: TGTGCCAGCAGCCAACGGGAGACAGCAGATACGCAGTATTTT.

The CDR3 reads CASSLPTGINYGYTF. CDR3 coding DNA: TGTGCCAGCAGTTTACCGACAGGGATTAACTATGGCTACACCTTC. The chain combines TRBV12-3 or TRBV12-4 with TRBJ1-2; 7 nucleotides line up with TRBD1. Unmatched junction bases numbered 4, after V lost 2 bases and J lost 1 base. The CDR3 runs 15 residues.

The rearrangement uses TRBV20-1 and TRBJ2-2; D gene unclear. The V end lost 6 bases, the J end lost 7 bases, and 12 bases lay between the germline ends. Germline V gene lookup returns CDR1 DFQATT and CDR2 SNEGSKA (reference sequence). This CDR3 comprises 12 residues. The CDR3 reads CSAQAPGGELFF. For the CDR3, the DNA is TGCAGTGCGCAGGCACCAGGCGGGGAGCTGTTTTTT.

The chain carries TRBV7-2 and TRBJ2-2, with TRBD2 matching 9 bases. Losses at the gene ends were 3 bases for V and 6 bases for J; bases not matched to a gene: 14. Germline-derived CDR1 and CDR2 are SGHTA and FQGNSA. This CDR3 is 18 amino acids long. The CDR3 DNA reads TGTGCCAGCAGCTTTAGCGCGGGGGGGTCCCCCCCCTCCGGGGAGCTGTTTTTT. Residues: CASSFSAGGSPPSGELFF.

Only a few counts were recorded for this clonotype. This chain uses TRBV30 with TRBJ2-7, with D tentatively TRBD1 (6 bases). This CDR3 is built from 13 residues. Looked up from germline, CDR1 is GTSNPN and CDR2 is SVGIG (reference sequence). The V gene lost 5 bases and the J gene lost 5 bases, with 16 bases spanning the gap. CDR3 residues: CAWGPTGIDEQYF. The CDR3 DNA reads as TGTGCCTGGGGTCCCACAGGGATAGACGAGCAGTACTTC.

This clonotype was seen only a few times. J is TRBJ2-2 and V is TRBV20-1; D call uncertain. Trimming stripped 2 bases from V and 1 base from J, with 11 bases between. CDR1 and CDR2 from the germline V gene are DFQATT and SNEGSKA (reference sequence). This CDR3 spans 15 amino acids. This CDR3 is CSARSVGKNTGELFF. The CDR3 DNA sequence: TGCAGTGCTAGAAGTGTGGGGAAGAACACCGGGGAGCTGTTTTTT.

This sequence joins TRBV3-1 and TRBJ2-1; 8 bases map to TRBD2. The CDR3 runs 17 residues. Germline CDR1 reads LGHDT; CDR2 reads YNNKEL (reference sequence). The V segment lost 4 bases and the J segment 2 bases; nucleotides outside the gene matches: 10. CDR3 sequence reads: CASSLPASGFPYNEQFF. DNA for the CDR3: TGTGCCAGCAGCCTACCGGCTAGCGGGTTCCCCTACAATGAGCAGTTCTTC.

In its sample, this clonotype was seen a few times. The chain uses TRBV20-1 and TRBJ1-1; D is unclear. CDR3 size: 12 residues. V shed 0 bases and J shed 8 bases, with 10 bases lying between them. From germline, CDR1 is DFQATT and CDR2 SNEGSKA (reference sequence). CDR3 residues: CSAREGRLEAFF. DNA of the CDR3: TGCAGTGCTAGAGAAGGAAGGCTAGAAGCTTTCTTT.

A few counts support this clonotype. The gene calls are TRBV7-9 and TRBJ2-7; D assignment may be TRBD1 or TRBD2 (5 bases each). The CDR3 has 18 amino acids. Germline CDR1 SEHNR, CDR2 FQNEAQ (reference sequence). The V gene lost 1 base and the J gene lost 0 bases, with 19 bases spanning the gap. CDR3 region: CASSLVITRGQSSYEQYF. Written as DNA, the CDR3 is TGTGCCAGCAGCTTAGTAATTACGAGGGGCCAGAGCTCCTACGAGCAGTACTTC.

This clonotype has only a few counts. The V and J genes are TRBV24-1 and TRBJ2-4; D uncertain. This CDR3 has 12 amino acids. Germline assignment: CDR1 KGHDR and CDR2 SFDVKD. V lost 4 bases to trimming and J lost 2 bases, with 2 bases between them. The CDR3 loop reads CATSDSKNIQYF. CDR3 in DNA: TGTGCCACCAGTGACTCCAAAAACATTCAGTACTTC.

In this sample, this clonotype turned up many times. This sequence joins TRBV7-2 and TRBJ2-1; TRBD2 aligns across 9 bases. Trimming took 5 bases from V and 9 from J; bases not matched to a gene: 5. From germline, CDR1 is SGHTA and CDR2 FQGNSA. The CDR3 runs to 13 residues. In DNA form, the CDR3 reads TGTGCCAGCAGCCCTAGCGGGATTGGTGAGCAGTTCTTC. Protein: CASSPSGIGEQFF.

This clonotype came up many times. CDR3 in amino acids: CASTPGGRPEQYF. In DNA form, the CDR3 reads TGTGCCAGCACCCCCGGCGGGAGACCCGAGCAGTACTTC. V and J are TRBV28 and TRBJ2-7; TRBD2 agrees at 7 bases. Germline trimming cut 7 bases from V and 6 bases from J; bases unmatched to any gene: 9. The CDR3 has 13 amino acids. Per germline, CDR1 MDHEN and CDR2 SYDVKM. Based on the CDR3 plus reference TRBV28 and TRBJ2-7, the full variable domain is DVKVTQSSRYLVKRTGEKVFLECVQDMDHENMFWYRQDPGLGLRLIYFSYDVKMKEKGDIPEGYSVSREKKERFSLILESASTNQTSMYLCASTPGGRPEQYFGPGTRLTVT.

This clonotype has more than one count but fewer than ten. A much larger clone differs from this one at a single base, so this may be a read error. The gene calls are TRBV28 and TRBJ1-2, with D perhaps matching TRBD1 (5 bases). Germline V gene lookup returns CDR1 MDHEN and CDR2 SYDVKM. This CDR3 is built from 15 residues. Trimming shortened V by 7 bases and J by 10 bases, and 25 bases separated the two germline ends. For the CDR3, the DNA is TGTGCCAGCATAGCCACAGGAAAGGGGTCAGCGCCCTACACCTTC. This gives the protein CASIATGKGSAPYTF.

This clonotype was detected ten times or more. The V gene is TRBV28, the J gene TRBJ2-1; 9 nucleotides match TRBD2. Trimming removed 6 bases from V and 8 bases from J; junction bases left unmatched: 8. Germline lookup yields CDR1 MDHEN and CDR2 SYDVKM. The CDR3 runs 14 residues. CDR3 bases: TGTGCCAGCAGAGGTAGCGGGAGTAACGATGAGCAGTTCTTC. Residues: CASRGSGSNDEQFF.

Many counts were recorded for this clonotype. The V and J genes are TRBV27 and TRBJ2-5; TRBD1 is a possible D gene (6 bases). With 7 bases removed from V and 5 bases from J, the gap between germline ends came to 17 bases. Looked up from germline, CDR1 is MNHEY and CDR2 is SMNVEV (reference sequence). CDR3 size: 14 residues. CDR3: CASNPQGARETQYF. CDR3 DNA: TGTGCCAGCAACCCACAGGGAGCGCGGGAGACCCAGTACTTC.

The chain combines TRBV19 with TRBJ1-2, with TRBD1 identical over 8 bases. There are 12 residues in the CDR3. Germline loops: CDR1 LNHDA, CDR2 SQIVND (reference sequence). Trimming at V came to 8 bases and at J to 4 bases, leaving 3 bases not matched to a gene. Here the CDR3 DNA reads TGTGCCAGTTGGACAGGGAGCTATGGCTACACCTTC. It encodes CASWTGSYGYTF.

This clonotype was observed a few times. J is TRBJ1-3 and V is TRBV12-3 or TRBV12-4, with unresolved D. Trimming pared 6 bases from V and 2 bases from J, leaving 8 bases between. This CDR3 has 13 residues. CDR3 sequence (DNA): TGTGCCAGCAGCTGGGTTCCTGGAAACACCATATATTTT. Translated, it gives CASSWVPGNTIYF.